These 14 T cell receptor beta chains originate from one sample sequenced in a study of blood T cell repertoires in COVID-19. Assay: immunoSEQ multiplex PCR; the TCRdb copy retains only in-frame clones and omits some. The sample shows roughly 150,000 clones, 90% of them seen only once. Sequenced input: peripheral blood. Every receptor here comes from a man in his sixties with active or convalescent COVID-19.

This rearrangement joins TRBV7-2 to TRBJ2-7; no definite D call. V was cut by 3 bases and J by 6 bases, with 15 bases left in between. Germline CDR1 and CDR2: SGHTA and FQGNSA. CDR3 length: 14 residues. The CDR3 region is CASSFPRRGLEQYF. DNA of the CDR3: TGTGCCAGCAGCTTCCCACGGCGCGGCCTCGAGCAGTACTTC.

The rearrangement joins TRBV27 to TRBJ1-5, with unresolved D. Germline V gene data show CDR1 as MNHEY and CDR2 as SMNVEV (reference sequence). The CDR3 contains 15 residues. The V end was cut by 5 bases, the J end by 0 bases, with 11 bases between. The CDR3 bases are TGTGCCAGCAGTCCCCCACAGTATAGCAATCAGCCCCAGCATTTT. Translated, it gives CASSPPQYSNQPQHF.

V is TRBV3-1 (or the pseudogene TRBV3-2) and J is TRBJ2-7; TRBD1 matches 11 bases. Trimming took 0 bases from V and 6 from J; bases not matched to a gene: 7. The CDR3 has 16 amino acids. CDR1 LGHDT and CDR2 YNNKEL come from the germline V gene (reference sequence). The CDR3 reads CASSQDLGTGGPEQYF. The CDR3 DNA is TGTGCCAGCAGCCAAGATCTCGGGACAGGGGGTCCCGAGCAGTACTTC.

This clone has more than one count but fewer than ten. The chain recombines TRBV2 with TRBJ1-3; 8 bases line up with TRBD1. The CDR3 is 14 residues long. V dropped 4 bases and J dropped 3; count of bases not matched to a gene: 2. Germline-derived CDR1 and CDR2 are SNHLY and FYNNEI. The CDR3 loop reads CASSGGTGGNTIYF. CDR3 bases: TGTGCCAGCAGTGGGGGGACAGGTGGAAACACCATATATTTT.

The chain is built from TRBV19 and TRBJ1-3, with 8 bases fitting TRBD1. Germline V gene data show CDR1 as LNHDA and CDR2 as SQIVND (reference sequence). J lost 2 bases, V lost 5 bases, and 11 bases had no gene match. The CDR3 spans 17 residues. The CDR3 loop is CASSVGQGPVAGNTIYF. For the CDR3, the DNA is TGTGCCAGTAGTGTCGGACAGGGCCCGGTCGCTGGAAACACCATATATTTT.

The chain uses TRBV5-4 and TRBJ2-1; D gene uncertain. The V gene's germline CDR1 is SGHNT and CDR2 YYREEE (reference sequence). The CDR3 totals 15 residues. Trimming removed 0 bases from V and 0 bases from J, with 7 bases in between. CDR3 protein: CASSLGAGSYNEQFF. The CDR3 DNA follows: TGTGCCAGCAGCTTGGGGGCAGGCTCCTACAATGAGCAGTTCTTC.

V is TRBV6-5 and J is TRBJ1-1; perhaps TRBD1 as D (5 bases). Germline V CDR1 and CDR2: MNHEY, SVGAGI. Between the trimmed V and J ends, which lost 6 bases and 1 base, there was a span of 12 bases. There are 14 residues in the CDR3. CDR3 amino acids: CASRPGGGNTEAFF. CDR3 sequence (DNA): TGTGCCAGCAGGCCCGGGGGGGGGAACACTGAAGCTTTCTTT.

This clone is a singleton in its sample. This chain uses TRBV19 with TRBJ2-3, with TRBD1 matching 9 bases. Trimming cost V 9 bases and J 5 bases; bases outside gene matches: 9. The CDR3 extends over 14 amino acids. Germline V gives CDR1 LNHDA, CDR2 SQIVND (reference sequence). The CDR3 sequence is CASTNRGLVDTQYF. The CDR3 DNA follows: TGTGCCAGCACCAACAGGGGGCTCGTAGATACGCAGTATTTT.

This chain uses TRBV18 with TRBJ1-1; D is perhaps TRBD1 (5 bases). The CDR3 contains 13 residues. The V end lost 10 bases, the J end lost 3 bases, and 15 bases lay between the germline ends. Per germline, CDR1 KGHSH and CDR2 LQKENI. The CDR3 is CATRQLQDTEAFF. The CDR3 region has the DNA TGTGCCACCCGACAGTTACAGGACACTGAAGCTTTCTTT.

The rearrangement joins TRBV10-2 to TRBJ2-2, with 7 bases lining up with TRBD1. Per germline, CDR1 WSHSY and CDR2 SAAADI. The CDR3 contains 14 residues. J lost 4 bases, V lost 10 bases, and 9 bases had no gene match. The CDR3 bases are TGCGCCACCGCGAGACAGGGATTCACCGGGGAGCTGTTTTTT. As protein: CATARQGFTGELFF.

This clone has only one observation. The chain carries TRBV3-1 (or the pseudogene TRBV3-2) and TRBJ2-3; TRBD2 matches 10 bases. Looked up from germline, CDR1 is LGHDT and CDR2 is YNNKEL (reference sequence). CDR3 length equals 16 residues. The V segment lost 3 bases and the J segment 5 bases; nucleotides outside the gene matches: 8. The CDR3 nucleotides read TGTGCCAGCAGCCATCCCACTAGCGGGAATAAAGATACGCAGTATTTT. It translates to CASSHPTSGNKDTQYF.

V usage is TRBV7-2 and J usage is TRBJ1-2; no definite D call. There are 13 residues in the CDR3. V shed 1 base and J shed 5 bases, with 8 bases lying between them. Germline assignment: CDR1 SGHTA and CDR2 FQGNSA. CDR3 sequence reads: CASSLELKYGYTF. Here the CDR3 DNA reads TGTGCCAGCAGCTTAGAACTCAAGTATGGCTACACCTTC.

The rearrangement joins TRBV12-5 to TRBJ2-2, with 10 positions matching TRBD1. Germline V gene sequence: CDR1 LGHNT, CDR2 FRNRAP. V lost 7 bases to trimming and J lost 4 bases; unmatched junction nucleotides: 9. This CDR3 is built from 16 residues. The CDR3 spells CASAGDRGRGTGELFF. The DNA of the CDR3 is TGTGCTAGTGCGGGGGACAGGGGCCGGGGCACCGGGGAGCTGTTTTTT.

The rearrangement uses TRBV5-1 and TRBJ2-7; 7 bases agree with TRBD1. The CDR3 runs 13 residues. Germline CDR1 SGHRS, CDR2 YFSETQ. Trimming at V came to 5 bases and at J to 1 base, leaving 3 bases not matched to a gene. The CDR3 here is CASSWDSSYEQYF. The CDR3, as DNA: TGCGCCAGCAGTTGGGACAGTTCCTACGAGCAGTACTTC.